These T cell receptor beta chains were read from a single sample in a study of human T cells and chemical hapten exposure. TCRdb re-derived calls from the RACE reads in MiXCR, one entry per CDR3 protein. This table holds 270,000 or so distinct CDR3 sequences, over 7.5% found once. The sequencing used whole blood, collected in connection with sensitization to the hapten diphenylcyclopropenone (DPC). The receptors stem from a man aged 18-30 years with alopecia areata. Some clones in this sample may be carry-over from other donors' samples. Both conserved end residues are part of each CDR3. D genes are given only for firm matches. Expanded clones get a size class; other rows say once, few or many, or leave the size out.

clone size,V gene,D gene,J gene,CDR3 protein,CDR3 DNA
NA,TRBV4-3,NA,TRBJ2-3,CASSQDATGYPDTQYF,TGCGCCAGCAGCCAAGATGCGACGGGGTACCCAGATACGCAGTATTTT
NA,TRBV7-7,TRBD2,TRBJ2-5,CASSLNPSGGASETQYF,TGTGCCAGCAGCTTAAATCCCAGCGGGGGGGCCTCAGAGACCCAGTACTTC
few,TRBV6-1,TRBD1,TRBJ1-5,CASSALQGARQPQHF,TGTGCCAGCAGTGCGTTACAGGGGGCGCGGCAGCCCCAGCATTTT
NA,TRBV6-1,NA,TRBJ1-1,CATHRALNTEAFF,TGTGCCACCCACAGGGCTTTGAACACTGAAGCTTTCTTT
few,TRBV11-2,NA,TRBJ1-3,CASSQQGNTIYF,TGTGCCAGCAGTCAACAGGGAAACACCATATATTTT
few,TRBV9,NA,TRBJ1-1,CASSVVTEAFF,TGTGCCAGCAGCGTAGTCACTGAAGCTTTCTTT
many,TRBV29-1,NA,TRBJ1-1,CSVGGRMNTEAFF,TGCAGCGTTGGGGGGCGGATGAACACTGAAGCTTTCTTT
many,TRBV10-2,NA,TRBJ2-3,CASTTLGLESTDTQYF,TGCGCCAGCACTACTCTCGGACTGGAATCCACAGATACGCAGTATTTT
NA,TRBV5-6,NA,TRBJ1-5,CASSLGWGYRNQPQHF,TGTGCCAGCAGCTTGGGTTGGGGTTATCGAAATCAGCCCCAGCATTTT
few,TRBV20-1,NA,TRBJ2-3,CSARAGTHPDTQYF,TGCAGTGCTAGAGCCGGGACTCACCCAGATACGCAGTATTTT
few,TRBV2,NA,TRBJ1-5,CASSVLRRSNQPQHF,TGTGCCAGCAGTGTACTTCGCAGGAGCAATCAGCCCCAGCATTTT
NA,TRBV20-1,NA,TRBJ1-2,CSASLPRGGPGYTF,TGCAGTGCTAGCCTCCCCCGGGGGGGACCTGGCTACACCTTC
NA,TRBV7-9,TRBD2,TRBJ2-2,CASSLVAGTGELFF,TGTGCCAGCAGCTTAGTAGCGGGGACCGGGGAGCTGTTTTTT
NA,TRBV28,TRBD1,TRBJ2-7,CASRGTGIIYEQYF,TGTGCCAGCAGGGGGACAGGGATTATCTACGAGCAGTACTTC
few,TRBV28,NA,TRBJ2-3,CASRPRDKGTDTQYF,TGTGCCAGCAGGCCCCGGGACAAGGGCACAGATACGCAGTATTTT
NA,TRBV29-1,NA,TRBJ2-2,CSARTSRTGELFF,TGCAGCGCCCGGACAAGTAGAACCGGGGAGCTGTTTTTT
NA,TRBV27,NA,TRBJ2-3,CASSLWRADTQYF,TGTGCCAGCAGTTTATGGAGGGCAGATACGCAGTATTTT
many,TRBV7-2,NA,TRBJ1-5,CASSLVVGQPQHF,TGTGCCAGCAGCTTAGTCGTCGGTCAGCCCCAGCATTTT
NA,TRBV29-1,NA,TRBJ1-1,CSVEARRSGWAFF,TGCAGCGTTGAAGCCCGTCGGTCGGGTTGGGCTTTCTTT
NA,TRBV5-1,NA,TRBJ2-3,CASSLIAQTDTQYF,TGCGCCAGCAGCTTAATAGCGCAAACAGATACGCAGTATTTT
many,TRBV12-3/TRBV12-4,NA,TRBJ2-1,CASSLRRGNEQFF,TGTGCCAGCAGTTTAAGACGAGGCAATGAGCAGTTCTTC
NA,TRBV7-8,NA,TRBJ1-2,CASSLERGQGPSYGYTF,TGTGCCAGCAGCTTAGAACGGGGCCAGGGGCCCTCCTATGGCTACACCTTC
few,TRBV7-2,NA,TRBJ1-2,CASRKNEGGDYGYTF,TGTGCCAGCAGAAAGAACGAGGGGGGTGACTATGGCTACACCTTC
NA,TRBV4-3,NA,TRBJ1-1,CASSQDIRQRNTEAFF,TGCGCCAGCAGCCAAGATATCCGTCAGCGGAACACTGAAGCTTTCTTT
many,TRBV3-1,NA,TRBJ2-3,CASSLSTGSGSTDTQYF,TGTGCCAGCAGCCTGTCGACAGGAAGCGGTTCCACAGATACGCAGTATTTT
many,TRBV5-5,TRBD1,TRBJ2-5,CASSYPGQKYQETQYF,TGTGCCAGCAGTTATCCGGGACAGAAGTACCAAGAGACCCAGTACTTC
many,TRBV7-9,NA,TRBJ2-7,CASSRTEVYEQYF,TGTGCCAGCAGCCGGACAGAAGTCTACGAGCAGTACTTC
few,TRBV4-1,NA,TRBJ1-2,CASSHPIGPTNYGYTF,TGCGCCAGCAGCCATCCAATCGGACCTACTAACTATGGCTACACCTTC
many,TRBV27,NA,TRBJ2-7,CASSLARVSYEQYF,TGTGCCAGCAGTCTAGCGAGAGTTTCCTACGAGCAGTACTTC
few,TRBV4-3,NA,TRBJ1-2,CASSQGGRTHGYTF,TGCGCCAGCAGCCAAGGAGGGCGGACCCATGGCTACACCTTC
many,TRBV7-9,NA,TRBJ1-4,CASSSDDEKLFF,TGTGCCAGCAGCTCCGACGATGAAAAACTGTTTTTT
NA,TRBV29-1,NA,TRBJ2-7,CSGHDSFEQYF,TGCAGCGGACATGACAGTTTCGAGCAGTACTTC
many,TRBV7-9,NA,TRBJ1-1,CASSPASWTGLLNTEAFF,TGTGCCAGCAGCCCAGCTAGTTGGACGGGACTCCTCAACACTGAAGCTTTCTTT
many,TRBV29-1,NA,TRBJ2-3,CSVVPSGYTDTQYF,TGCAGCGTTGTGCCCAGCGGATACACAGATACGCAGTATTTT
NA,TRBV4-1,NA,TRBJ1-6,CASSPPYNSPLHF,TGCGCCAGCAGCCCGCCATACAATTCACCCCTCCACTTT